Below, 2 T cell receptor beta chains from the same sample are listed, as sequenced in a study of shared clonotypes between healthy human individuals. TCRdb keeps only in-frame clones here, not all; method: immunoSEQ multiplex PCR. Of 980,000 or so clones in the sample, about 80% were seen once. What was sequenced was memory CD4+ T cells sorted from blood. As to subset: CD45RA-negative fraction. The receptors come from a man in his late teens or twenties in good health.

The genes are TRBV7-2 and TRBJ2-2, with TRBD2 identical over 7 bases. The CDR3 length is 16 residues. Germline V gene lookup returns CDR1 SGHTA and CDR2 FQGNSA. V trimming: 5 bases; J trimming: 0 bases; junction bases outside the gene matches: 6. The CDR3 DNA follows: TGTGCCAGCAGCCTCGTACTAGCGACGAACACCGGGGAGCTGTTTTTT. Its protein is CASSLVLATNTGELFF. The variable domain in full, with the rest retrieved from reference TRBV7-2 and TRBJ2-2, is GAGVSQSPSNKVTEKGKDVELRCDPISGHTALYWYRQSLGQGLEFLIYFQGNSAPDKSGLPSDRFSAERTGGSVSTLTIQRTQQEDSAVYLCASSLVLATNTGELFFGEGSRLTVL.

This clone was observed a few times. The chain links TRBV5-1 to TRBJ1-3; 10 bases match TRBD1. J was trimmed by 16 bases and V by 3 bases; bases with no gene match: 13. The CDR3 covers 14 residues. CDR1 is SGHRS and CDR2 is YFSETQ in the germline V gene. The CDR3 DNA is TGCGCCAGCAGCTCGGGACAGGGGTTGTCGGGGGAGTATTTT. Its protein product is CASSSGQGLSGEYF.